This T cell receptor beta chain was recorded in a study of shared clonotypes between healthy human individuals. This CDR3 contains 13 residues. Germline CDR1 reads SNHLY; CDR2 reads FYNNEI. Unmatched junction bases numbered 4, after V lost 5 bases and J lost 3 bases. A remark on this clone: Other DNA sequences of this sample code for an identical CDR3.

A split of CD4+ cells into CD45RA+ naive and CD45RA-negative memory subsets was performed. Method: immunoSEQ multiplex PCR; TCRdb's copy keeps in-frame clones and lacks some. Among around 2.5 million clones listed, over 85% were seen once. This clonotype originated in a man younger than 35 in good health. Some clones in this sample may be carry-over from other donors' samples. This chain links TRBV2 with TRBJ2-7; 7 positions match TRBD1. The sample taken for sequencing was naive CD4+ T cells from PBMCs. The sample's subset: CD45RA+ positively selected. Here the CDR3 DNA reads TGTGCCAGCAGTAGAACAGGGGTCTACGAGCAGTACTTC. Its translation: CASSRTGVYEQYF. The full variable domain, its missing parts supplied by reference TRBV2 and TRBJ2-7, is EPEVTQTPSHQVTQMGQEVILRCVPISNHLYFYWYRQILGQKVEFLVSFYNNEISEKSEIFDDQFSVERPDGSNFTLKIRSTKLEDSAMYFCASSRTGVYEQYFGPGTRLTVT.